The 26 T cell receptor beta chains in this list originate from one sample, sequenced in a study of identical twins. TCRdb passed the 5' RACE reads through MiXCR, listing each CDR3 protein once. The sample has some 900,000 distinct CDR3 sequences; over 9% are singletons. These data were also reused for a study on yellow fever vaccine responses in identical twins.

The sequencing input was PBMCs. The receptors come from a woman between 18 and 29 years old in good health.

The V gene is TRBV5-5, the J gene TRBJ1-3; D call uncertain. The length of the CDR3 is 15 residues. Germline CDR1 is SGHKS and CDR2 is YYEKEE (reference sequence). With 1 base removed from V and 0 bases from J, the gap between germline ends came to 8 bases. CDR3: CASSLQLYSGNTIYF. The CDR3, as DNA: TGTGCCAGCAGCTTGCAGCTGTACTCTGGAAACACCATATATTTT.

This clonotype turned up a few times. This chain joins TRBV28 and TRBJ2-7; D is possibly TRBD1 (5 bases). This CDR3 contains 14 residues. Germline V gene lookup returns CDR1 MDHEN and CDR2 SYDVKM. V shed 3 bases and J shed 5 bases, with 14 bases lying between them. The CDR3 reads CASSFPGQGHEQYF. The CDR3 DNA reads TGTGCCAGCAGTTTTCCAGGGCAGGGCCACGAGCAGTACTTC.

The chain combines TRBV29-1 with TRBJ2-3, with D possibly TRBD2 on 6 matching bases. This CDR3 has 17 residues. V dropped 3 bases and J dropped 1 base, with 20 bases sitting between them. Germline values: CDR1 SQVTM, CDR2 ANQGSEA. CDR3 bases: TGCAGCGTTGATGACCCTTGGGAGGTCTGGGGCACAGATACGCAGTATTTT. Residues: CSVDDPWEVWGTDTQYF.

This clonotype has at least ten counts. The CDR3 DNA is TGTGCCAGCAGTCCGAGGACAGGGTTGTTGAGGCCTGAAGCTTTCTTT. This codes for CASSPRTGLLRPEAFF. This chain links TRBV12-3 or TRBV12-4 with TRBJ1-1; 8 bases agree with TRBD1. The ends lost 5 bases at V and 6 bases at J; junction bases unmatched: 14. There are 16 residues in the CDR3.

This clonotype was seen a few times. This chain connects TRBV6-5 to TRBJ1-3, with D perhaps TRBD1 (5 bases). V was clipped by 0 bases and J by 0 bases, with 9 bases between them. The CDR3 covers 16 residues. CDR1 and CDR2 (germline): MNHEY, SVGAGI. The CDR3 nucleotides are TGTGCCAGCAGTTACTCAAAGGGACGCTCTGGAAACACCATATATTTT. Amino acid sequence: CASSYSKGRSGNTIYF.

This clonotype was seen a handful of times. The CDR3 nucleotides read TGTGCCAGCAGCACGCTGGACAGGGCGGGCGCAGATACGCAGTATTTT. This gives the protein CASSTLDRAGADTQYF. The chain couples TRBV5-6 to TRBJ2-3, with 8 bases matching TRBD1. The CDR3 sequence is 16 residues long. Germline lookup yields CDR1 SGHDT and CDR2 YYEEEE. Trimming cost V 4 bases and J 4 bases; bases outside gene matches: 11.

This chain uses TRBV20-1 with TRBJ2-5, with D possibly being TRBD1 (5 bases). The CDR3 covers 12 residues. Germline values: CDR1 DFQATT, CDR2 SNEGSKA (reference sequence). V dropped 2 bases and J dropped 7 bases, with 11 bases sitting between them. The CDR3 loop reads CSARLNQGTQYF. CDR3 DNA: TGCAGTGCTAGACTCAACCAGGGGACCCAGTACTTC.

This clonotype was counted only a few times. CDR3 sequence: CSARNPIRQGLAGGKYGELFF. Here the CDR3 DNA reads TGCAGTGCTAGAAACCCTATCAGACAGGGACTAGCGGGAGGAAAATACGGGGAGCTGTTTTTT. This chain connects TRBV20-1 to TRBJ2-2; 15 nucleotides agree with TRBD2. V dropped 2 bases and J dropped 7; count of bases not matched to a gene: 20. CDR1 is DFQATT, CDR2 SNEGSKA, per germline (reference sequence). CDR3 length: 21 amino acids.

The table lists this clonotype with a few counts. The chain couples TRBV20-1 to TRBJ2-1; 9 nucleotides agree with TRBD2. V gave up 1 base and J gave up 2 bases; unmatched junction bases: 12. Germline V CDR1 and CDR2: DFQATT, SNEGSKA (reference sequence). The CDR3 has 18 residues. The CDR3 here is CSARGQAGGRSPYNEQFF. The CDR3 bases are TGCAGTGCTAGAGGACAGGCGGGGGGGCGGTCCCCCTACAATGAGCAGTTCTTC.

A few counts support this clonotype. The rearrangement uses TRBV5-1 and TRBJ2-1, with TRBD2 identical over 15 bases. The CDR3 extends over 15 amino acids. Germline V gene data show CDR1 as SGHRS and CDR2 as YFSETQ. The trim removed 6 bases at V and 7 bases at J, leaving 5 bases unmatched. The CDR3 region is CASTPGTSGGNEQFF. Written as DNA, the CDR3 is TGCGCCAGCACCCCAGGGACTAGCGGGGGGAATGAGCAGTTCTTC. The full variable domain, in which reference TRBV5-1 and TRBJ2-1 provide the parts outside the CDR3, is KAGVTQTPRYLIKTRGQQVTLSCSPISGHRSVSWYQQTPGQGLQFLFEYFSETQRNKGNFPGRFSGRQFSNSRSEMNVSTLELGDSALYLCASTPGTSGGNEQFFGPGTRLTVL.

This clonotype was found a few times. V usage is TRBV3-1 and J usage is TRBJ2-5; 12 positions match TRBD2. Trimming at V came to 2 bases and at J to 7 bases, leaving 8 bases not matched to a gene. CDR3 size: 16 residues. In germline, CDR1 is LGHDT, CDR2 YNNKEL (reference sequence). The CDR3 region is CASSQTSGGPQGTQYF. DNA for the CDR3: TGTGCCAGCAGCCAAACTAGCGGGGGGCCCCAGGGGACCCAGTACTTC.

This clonotype was seen a handful of times. V is TRBV4-1 and J is TRBJ1-6; no clear D. From germline, CDR1 is MGHRA and CDR2 YSYEKL. The CDR3 loop spans 14 amino acids. Trimming took off 5 bases at V and 9 bases at J, with 14 bases between the two ends. The CDR3 nucleotides are TGCGCCAGCAGCTCGGACCGCAGAAGTTCACCCCTCCACTTT. Protein product: CASSSDRRSSPLHF.

There are a few counts of this clonotype. The genes are TRBV12-3 or TRBV12-4 and TRBJ2-7, with D hard to call. CDR3 length: 14 amino acids. Trimming removed 4 bases at V and 2 bases at J, with 12 bases between. The CDR3 DNA is TGTGCCAGCAGTTCACTATGGCCTACCTACGAGCAGTACTTC. Translated, it gives CASSSLWPTYEQYF.

This clonotype was recorded at least ten times. This chain joins TRBV29-1 and TRBJ2-7; the match to TRBD2 covers 12 bases. V shed 4 bases, J shed 3 bases, and the junction held 1 base outside the gene matches. Germline CDR1 and CDR2: SQVTM and ANQGSEA. This CDR3 contains 13 residues. The CDR3 sequence: CSVGLAGVYEQYF. The CDR3 DNA sequence: TGCAGCGTTGGACTAGCGGGAGTCTACGAGCAGTACTTC.

This chain links TRBV4-1 with TRBJ2-3, with 12 bases aligning to TRBD2. CDR1 and CDR2 (germline): MGHRA, YSYEKL. The CDR3 has 16 residues. V trimming: 4 bases; J trimming: 4 bases; junction bases outside the gene matches: 6. CDR3: CASSRSSGGVSDTQYF. The CDR3 nucleotides read TGCGCCAGCAGCCGATCTAGCGGGGGGGTTTCAGATACGCAGTATTTT.

This clonotype appeared a few times. The V and J genes are TRBV29-1 and TRBJ2-5; 9 bases are shared with TRBD2. With 4 bases clipped from V and 4 bases from J, the junction kept 10 bases outside the gene matches. CDR3 length equals 15 residues. The germline V gene encodes CDR1 SQVTM and CDR2 ANQGSEA. The CDR3 region has the DNA TGCAGCGTTGGAAGGTGGGGCGGGGGGGCAGAGACCCAGTACTTC. This encodes CSVGRWGGGAETQYF.

This clonotype came up many times. The DNA for the CDR3 is TGTGCCAGCAGCACGGACTATTCCAATGAGCAGTTCTTC. This translates into CASSTDYSNEQFF. The chain combines TRBV7-3 with TRBJ2-1; the D gene is possibly TRBD2 (6 bases). The germline gives CDR1 SGHTA, CDR2 FQGTGA. With 5 bases removed from V and 6 bases from J, the gap between germline ends came to 11 bases. The CDR3 length is 13 residues.

The chain carries TRBV6-5 and TRBJ2-1; D unclear. The CDR3 is 17 residues long. The V gene's germline CDR1 is MNHEY and CDR2 SVGAGI. V was cut by 0 bases and J by 3 bases, with 15 bases left in between. CDR3 amino acids: CASSYSAANTLYNEQFF. The CDR3 region has the DNA TGTGCCAGCAGTTACTCGGCAGCAAACACGCTCTACAATGAGCAGTTCTTC.

The V and J genes are TRBV2 and TRBJ1-2, with TRBD1 identical over 11 bases. CDR3 length: 14 amino acids. Germline CDR1 SNHLY, CDR2 FYNNEI. The V and J ends lost 4 bases and 7 bases, in that order; junction bases with no gene match: 5. CDR3: CASSGGQGAPGYTF. CDR3 in DNA: TGTGCCAGCAGTGGCGGACAGGGGGCTCCTGGCTACACCTTC.

This clonotype showed up just a few times. The chain uses TRBV7-8 and TRBJ2-7, with a possible D match to TRBD1 (6 bases). This CDR3 is built from 13 residues. Germline values: CDR1 SGHVS, CDR2 FQNEAQ. Trimming cost V 8 bases and J 3 bases, with 14 bases left between them. The CDR3 here is CASRGGIDYEQYV. The CDR3 nucleotides read TGTGCCAGCCGTGGGGGCATTGACTACGAGCAGTACGTC.

This clonotype showed up just a few times. V usage is TRBV2 and J usage is TRBJ2-1; D may be TRBD1 or TRBD2 (6 bases each). Germline CDR1 SNHLY, CDR2 FYNNEI. The CDR3 spans 13 residues. V lost 5 bases to trimming and J lost 9 bases, with 14 bases between them. The CDR3 coding sequence is TGTGCCAGCAGTATCGGGGGCTTCGGTGAGCAGTTCTTC. Its protein is CASSIGGFGEQFF.

This clonotype appeared a few times. J is TRBJ1-2 and V is TRBV7-9; TRBD1 matches 8 bases. Germline V lookup: CDR1 SEHNR, CDR2 FQNEAQ (reference sequence). The CDR3 runs 15 residues. The junction had 7 bases not matched to a gene; V was cut back by 3 bases and J by 4 bases. The CDR3 region is CASSFWTGSSYGYTF. The CDR3 nucleotides are TGTGCCAGCAGCTTTTGGACAGGGTCCTCCTATGGCTACACCTTC.

The chain recombines TRBV5-6 with TRBJ2-7; 8 nucleotides agree with TRBD1. This CDR3 contains 10 residues. In germline, CDR1 is SGHDT, CDR2 YYEEEE. CDR3 sequence (DNA): TGTGCCAGCAGCTGGGGGACAGGCCACGTC. Its translation: CASSWGTGHV.

This clonotype was found many times. This rearrangement joins TRBV20-1 to TRBJ2-7; D unclear. V was clipped by 6 bases and J by 1 base, with 10 bases between them. Germline V CDR1 and CDR2: DFQATT, SNEGSKA (reference sequence). This CDR3 is 12 amino acids long. The CDR3 region has the DNA TGCAGTGCGAGTGGTAGTTCCTACGAGCAGTACTTC. This gives the protein CSASGSSYEQYF.

The chain couples TRBV29-1 to TRBJ2-2, with D possibly being TRBD1 (7 bases). The germline V gene has CDR1 SQVTM and CDR2 ANQGSEA. Between the trimmed V and J ends, which lost 6 bases and 2 bases, there was a span of 13 bases. This CDR3 is 14 amino acids long. DNA of the CDR3: TGCAGCGTACGACAGGGAGGCAACACCGGGGAGCTGTTTTTT. This codes for CSVRQGGNTGELFF.

The rearrangement links TRBV14 to TRBJ2-7; D is possibly TRBD2 (7 bases). Trimming stripped 0 bases from V and 1 base from J, with 16 bases between. This CDR3 contains 17 residues. Germline V gene lookup returns CDR1 SGHDN and CDR2 FVKESK. For the CDR3, the DNA is TGTGCCAGCAGCCAAGATGGATGGGGGGGCCTGTCCTACGAGCAGTACTTC. Its protein is CASSQDGWGGLSYEQYF.